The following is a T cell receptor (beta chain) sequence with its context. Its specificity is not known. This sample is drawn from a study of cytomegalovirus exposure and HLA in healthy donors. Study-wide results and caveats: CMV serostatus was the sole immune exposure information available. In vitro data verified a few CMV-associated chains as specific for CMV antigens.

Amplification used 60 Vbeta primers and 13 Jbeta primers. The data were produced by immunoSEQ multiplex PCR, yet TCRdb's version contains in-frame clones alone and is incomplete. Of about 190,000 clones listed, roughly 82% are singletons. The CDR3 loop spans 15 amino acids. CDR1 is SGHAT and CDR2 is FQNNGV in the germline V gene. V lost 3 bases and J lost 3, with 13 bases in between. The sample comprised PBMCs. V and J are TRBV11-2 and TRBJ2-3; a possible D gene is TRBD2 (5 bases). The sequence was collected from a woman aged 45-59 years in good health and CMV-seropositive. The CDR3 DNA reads TGTGCCAGCAGCTTTTTCGGGGAGTTGACAGATACGCAGTATTTT. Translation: CASSFFGELTDTQYF.